This TCR beta chain was sequenced for a study of human T cells and chemical hapten exposure. In the study overall: DPC at 0.01% went onto the upper back in patch tests, read at 6 days.

Regarding time point: patch test 1, 2 weeks after DPC sensitization. The sample's treatment: therapeutic diphenylcyclopropenone sensitization with weekly scalp DPC. This CDR3 contains 16 residues. Trimming removed 0 bases from V and 2 bases from J, with 12 bases in between. Germline CDR1 SGHKS, CDR2 YYEKEE (reference sequence). MiXCR, applied by TCRdb to the RACE reads, yields one record per CDR3 protein. This sample has fewer than 400,000 distinct CDR3 sequences, with about 7% found just once. This receptor was obtained from a woman younger than 30 with alopecia areata. Some clones in this sample may be carry-over from other donors' samples. This material consisted of whole blood, taken in connection with sensitization to the hapten diphenylcyclopropenone (DPC). The chain couples TRBV5-5 to TRBJ1-5; perhaps TRBD1 as D (6 bases). The CDR3 sequence is CASSLELGAGNQPQHF. Here the CDR3 DNA reads TGTGCCAGCAGCTTGGAATTGGGGGCTGGCAATCAGCCCCAGCATTTT.